This entry describes one T cell receptor (beta chain). Using genomic DNA as the template, TCR beta VDJ and CDR3 profiling was carried out. TCRdb reanalysed the reads using MiXCR and keeps one entry per CDR3 protein. The sample includes around 180,000 distinct CDR3 sequences, around 60% of them seen just once. These data originate in a study of CD8+CD57+ T cells in acquired aplastic anemia. V shed 6 bases and J shed 3 bases, with 14 bases lying between them. Germline V gene data show CDR1 as SQVTM and CDR2 as ANQGSEA. The CDR3 covers 14 residues. Sequenced input: sorted CD4+, CD8+, or CD8+CD57+ T cells (not recorded which) from PBMCs. The J gene is TRBJ1-4, the V gene TRBV29-1; D uncertain. This sequence originates from a human donor in good health. CDR3 protein: CSVDALEANEKLFF. Written as DNA, the CDR3 is TGCAGCGTCGATGCCCTGGAAGCTAATGAAAAACTGTTTTTT.